There are many counts of the clone carrying this T cell receptor (beta chain). The germline V and J ends were trimmed by 0 bases and 2 bases, with 5 bases remaining between them. The CDR3 sequence is 12 residues long. The germline V gene has CDR1 DFQATT and CDR2 SNEGSKA (reference sequence). TCRdb analysed the 5' RACE reads with MiXCR anew, one entry per CDR3 protein. The table includes fewer than 250,000 distinct CDR3 sequences, 7.5% detected once. The data are from a study of identical twins. The same sample was also used in a study of yellow fever vaccine responses in identical twins.

Specimen: CD8+ T cells sorted from blood. The rearrangement links TRBV20-1 to TRBJ2-7; D gene ambiguous. This TCR was sampled from a young woman in good health. CDR3 nucleotides: TGCAGTGCTAGAGATCTCACCTACGAGCAGTACTTC. It encodes CSARDLTYEQYF.